This TCR beta chain is from a study of blood T cell repertoires in COVID-19. Whole-study context: Specimens from acute and convalescent COVID-19 originated in the United States, Italy and Spain.

In germline, CDR1 is MNHEY, CDR2 SMNVEV (reference sequence). The V end was cut by 10 bases, the J end by 0 bases, with 13 bases between. The CDR3 has 13 amino acids. This clone was detected only a few times. Authors' processing steps: Reference gene primer amplification in the assay estimated nucleated cell counts. The data were produced by immunoSEQ multiplex PCR, yet TCRdb's version contains in-frame clones alone and is incomplete. V, J and clone size reflect that table, while D and trimming were determined from the DNA. The sample consists of 170,000 or so clones, 80% to 90% of them appearing once.

The sequenced sample was peripheral blood. The chain joins TRBV27 to TRBJ2-7; D is possibly TRBD2 (5 bases). This sequence originates from a woman between 65 and 79 years old with COVID-19, enrolled during active disease. The CDR3, as DNA: TGTGCCACGAGAGGGAGCGCCTCCTACGAGCAGTACTTC. Translation: CATRGSASYEQYF.